A single sample gave rise to the 24 T cell receptor beta chains below, sequenced in a study of cytomegalovirus exposure and HLA in healthy donors (dated by TCRdb to about 2017). The method was the immunoSEQ multiplex PCR assay. A mixture of 60 forward primers for TCR Vbeta segments and 13 reverse primers for TCR Jbeta segments was used in the multiplex PCR. TCRdb took this table from immuneACCESS and kept in-frame rearrangements with V and J called. Such tables lack part of the clones; where checked against another copy, unresolved V genes explain under half of the gap, and the rest is unexplained. Recorded for this sample are fewer than 250,000 clones; roughly 76% of them occurred a single time. The ten largest clones represent over 2% of the sample. The sequenced sample was PBMCs. These receptors were taken from a woman aged 25 to 39 in good health and CMV-seropositive.

The V call is TRBV9, the J call TRBJ1-1, with D tentatively TRBD1 (6 bases). Looked up from germline, CDR1 is SGDLS and CDR2 is YYNGEE. The ends were cut back, 6 bases at V and 1 base at J, with 13 bases in the middle. This CDR3 has 14 residues. The CDR3 nucleotides read TGTGCCAGCAATCAGAGAGGGGGGAACACTGAAGCTTTCTTT. Its protein is CASNQRGGNTEAFF. The complete variable domain, with remaining parts taken from reference TRBV9 and TRBJ1-1, reads DSGVTQTPKHLITATGQRVTLRCSPRSGDLSVYWYQQSLDQGLQFLIQYYNGEERAKGNILERFSAQQFPDLHSELNLSSLELGDSALYFCASNQRGGNTEAFFGQGTRLTVV.

This chain joins TRBV5-1 and TRBJ1-1, with a weak D call TRBD1 (5 bases). The germline V gene encodes CDR1 SGHRS and CDR2 YFSETQ. This CDR3 is 13 amino acids long. V was trimmed by 1 base and J by 1 base, leaving 5 bases between them. The CDR3: CASSLTGNTEAFF. The CDR3 DNA reads TGCGCCAGCAGCTTGACAGGGAACACTGAAGCTTTCTTT.

Points on this clone: Other DNA sequences within the sample encode an identical CDR3. This rearrangement joins TRBV10-3 to TRBJ2-5; D may be TRBD2 (5 bases). CDR1 is ENHRY, CDR2 SYGVKD, per germline. V was pared by 0 bases and J by 5 bases, with 10 bases between. This CDR3 is built from 14 residues. The CDR3 DNA sequence: TGTGCCATCAGTGAGTCGACCGGGGTGGAGACCCAGTACTTC. Translation gives CAISESTGVETQYF.

The chain carries TRBV27 and TRBJ1-2, with 7 positions matching TRBD1. CDR1 is MNHEY and CDR2 is SMNVEV in the germline V gene (reference sequence). The V and J ends lost 6 bases and 4 bases, in that order; junction bases with no gene match: 8. This CDR3 is built from 14 residues. CDR3 region: CASSVRQGPYGYTF. CDR3 DNA: TGTGCCAGCAGCGTCAGACAGGGCCCCTATGGCTACACCTTC.

This clone was observed once. The chain joins TRBV28 to TRBJ2-7; 11 nucleotides align to TRBD2. The J segment lost 6 bases and the V segment lost 1 base, leaving 17 bases of the junction unmatched. This CDR3 contains 19 residues. Looked up from germline, CDR1 is MDHEN and CDR2 is SYDVKM. CDR3 nucleotide sequence: TGTGCCAGCAGTTTATCGACTAGCGGGACACTTTGGGGTATGTTCGAGCAGTACTTC. Residues: CASSLSTSGTLWGMFEQYF.

The V and J genes are TRBV9 and TRBJ1-1; D is possibly TRBD1 (5 bases). Trimming took off 3 bases at V and 1 base at J, with 13 bases between the two ends. CDR3 length: 15 amino acids. CDR1 is SGDLS, CDR2 YYNGEE, per germline. CDR3 sequence reads: CASSAAGLGNTEAFF. Here the CDR3 DNA reads TGTGCCAGCAGCGCCGCAGGGTTGGGGAACACTGAAGCTTTCTTT.

The V call is TRBV6-5, the J call TRBJ1-2; D is possibly TRBD1 (5 bases). Per germline, CDR1 MNHEY and CDR2 SVGAGI. There are 14 residues in the CDR3. The V gene lost 6 bases and the J gene lost 4 bases, with 15 bases spanning the gap. CDR3 sequence reads: CASSPGTGRYGYTF. CDR3 bases: TGTGCCAGCAGCCCCGGGACTGGTCGCTATGGCTACACCTTC.

The J gene is TRBJ1-1, the V gene TRBV27; possible D gene TRBD1, 5 bases. CDR1 and CDR2 (germline): MNHEY, SMNVEV (reference sequence). Trimming cost V 5 bases and J 0 bases, with 13 bases left between them. There are 15 residues in the CDR3. The CDR3 spells CASSRGQKLNTEAFF. DNA for the CDR3: TGTGCCAGCAGTAGGGGCCAGAAACTGAACACTGAAGCTTTCTTT.

The V gene is TRBV10-3, the J gene TRBJ1-2; TRBD1 matches at 7 bases. The ends lost 3 bases at V and 1 base at J; junction bases unmatched: 11. Germline CDR1 ENHRY, CDR2 SYGVKD. CDR3 length equals 17 residues. The CDR3 DNA sequence: TGTGCCATCAGTGAACCCCTCGGGACAGAAATTAACTATGGCTACACCTTC. It encodes CAISEPLGTEINYGYTF.

The chain links TRBV6-4 to TRBJ1-1; TRBD1 might be the D (6 bases). This CDR3 region has 14 residues. With 7 bases removed from V and 1 base from J, the gap between germline ends came to 13 bases. The V gene's germline CDR1 is MRHNA and CDR2 SNTAGT. DNA of the CDR3: TGTGCCAGCAATCCACCCAGGGGGAACACTGAAGCTTTCTTT. Translating it yields CASNPPRGNTEAFF.

The chain employs TRBV5-1 and TRBJ2-5; 10 bases line up with TRBD2. With V trimmed by 7 bases and J by 3 bases, 9 bases remained unmatched. The V gene's germline CDR1 is SGHRS and CDR2 YFSETQ. The CDR3 is 15 amino acids. In DNA form, the CDR3 reads TGCGCCAGCTCCAGCGGGAGGGGTTCGGAAGAGACCCAGTACTTC. It encodes CASSSGRGSEETQYF.

The chain links TRBV5-1 to TRBJ1-1, with D maybe TRBD1 (5 bases). With 4 bases removed from V and 1 base from J, the gap between germline ends came to 11 bases. Germline CDR1 is SGHRS and CDR2 is YFSETQ. The CDR3 contains 14 residues. The CDR3 region is CASSLRTKNTEAFF. CDR3 nucleotides: TGCGCCAGCAGCCTAAGGACAAAGAACACTGAAGCTTTCTTT.

This chain joins TRBV28 and TRBJ2-2; TRBD2 matches 11 bases. Trimming removed 1 base from V and 7 bases from J; junction bases left unmatched: 8. CDR1 and CDR2 from the germline V gene are MDHEN and SYDVKM. CDR3 size: 17 residues. The CDR3 protein is CASSLSSLAGGYGELFF. DNA of the CDR3: TGTGCCAGCAGTTTATCATCCCTAGCGGGAGGATACGGGGAGCTGTTTTTT.

The chain is built from TRBV28 and TRBJ1-2; no clear D. Trimming shortened V by 1 base and J by 4 bases, and 10 bases separated the two germline ends. CDR1 and CDR2 (germline): MDHEN, SYDVKM. CDR3 length equals 14 residues. For the CDR3, the DNA is TGTGCCAGCAGTTTATCCTCAGGATTCTATGGCTACACCTTC. Translating gives CASSLSSGFYGYTF.

J is TRBJ2-1 and V is TRBV7-2; D is unresolved. V was pared by 1 base and J by 3 bases, with 10 bases between. The germline V gene encodes CDR1 SGHTA and CDR2 FQGNSA. The CDR3 sequence is 15 residues long. CDR3 region: CASSLGIRYYNEQFF. In DNA, the CDR3 is TGTGCCAGCAGCTTAGGAATCAGGTACTACAATGAGCAGTTCTTC.

This clone has just one count. This chain uses TRBV7-2 with TRBJ1-1; no clear D. V was trimmed by 4 bases and J by 6 bases, leaving 12 bases between them. Germline CDR1 is SGHTA and CDR2 is FQGNSA. CDR3 size: 13 residues. The CDR3 DNA is TGTGCCAGCAGCTCCCAGTCAAGCGCTGAAGCTTTCTTT. It is translated as CASSSQSSAEAFF. Filled out from reference TRBV7-2 and TRBJ1-1, the complete variable domain reads GAGVSQSPSNKVTEKGKDVELRCDPISGHTALYWYRQSLGQGLEFLIYFQGNSAPDKSGLPSDRFSAERTGGSVSTLTIQRTQQEDSAVYLCASSSQSSAEAFFGQGTRLTVV.

The chain is built from TRBV29-1 and TRBJ2-2, with 8 bases aligning to TRBD2. V lost 3 bases to trimming and J lost 0 bases; unmatched junction nucleotides: 3. The CDR3 is 15 amino acids. From germline, CDR1 is SQVTM and CDR2 ANQGSEA. In nucleotides, the CDR3 is TGCAGCGTTGAGCGGGAGGTTGCGAACACCGGGGAGCTGTTTTTT. As protein: CSVEREVANTGELFF.

This clone was counted once. The CDR3: CASSMGRGYGYTF. The CDR3 coding sequence is TGTGCCAGTAGTATGGGCAGGGGCTATGGCTACACCTTC. This sequence joins TRBV19 and TRBJ1-2, with D possibly matching TRBD1 (6 bases). Trimming left V 3 bases short and J 4 bases short, with 9 bases between. The V gene's germline CDR1 is LNHDA and CDR2 SQIVND (reference sequence). This CDR3 spans 13 amino acids.

The chain joins TRBV6-4 to TRBJ2-3; 11 nucleotides align to TRBD2. Germline CDR1 and CDR2: MRHNA and SNTAGT. Trimming took 6 bases from V and 1 from J; bases not matched to a gene: 3. CDR3 length: 15 amino acids. The CDR3 sequence is CASSLTSGGTDTQYF. The CDR3 DNA is TGTGCCAGCAGCCTGACTAGCGGGGGCACAGATACGCAGTATTTT.

The gene calls are TRBV2 and TRBJ1-1; 7 bases match TRBD1. This CDR3 comprises 15 residues. Germline assignment: CDR1 SNHLY and CDR2 FYNNEI. The junction had 12 bases not matched to a gene; V was cut back by 1 base and J by 10 bases. CDR3 DNA sequence: TGTGCCAGCAGTGAAGAGGGGGCGCCGTTTGGGGTAGCTTTCTTT. The encoded protein is CASSEEGAPFGVAFF.

This clone was counted only a few times. The chain has TRBV7-9 and TRBJ2-2; 7 bases line up with TRBD2. This CDR3 is 14 amino acids long. CDR1 is SEHNR, CDR2 FQNEAQ, per germline (reference sequence). V shed 3 bases, J shed 3 bases, and the junction held 1 base outside the gene matches. The CDR3 DNA reads TGTGCCAGCAGCTTCGGGGGGTACACCGGGGAGCTGTTTTTT. Translated: CASSFGGYTGELFF.

The CDR3 is CASSLFDRGHEQYF. The DNA for the CDR3 is TGTGCCAGCAGTTTGTTCGACAGGGGTCACGAGCAGTACTTC. The chain recombines TRBV28 with TRBJ2-5; TRBD1 matches 8 bases. The J call could be wrong; TRBJ2-7 is a better fit for the DNA end. CDR1 is MDHEN and CDR2 is SYDVKM in the germline V gene. This CDR3 is built from 14 residues.

The rearrangement uses TRBV7-9 and TRBJ1-1, with 7 positions matching TRBD1. In germline, CDR1 is SEHNR, CDR2 FQNEAQ (reference sequence). This CDR3 is 15 amino acids long. Trimming took 0 bases from V and 2 from J; bases not matched to a gene: 3. The CDR3 is CASSLAGQLNTEAFF. The CDR3 DNA follows: TGTGCCAGCAGCTTAGCGGGACAGTTAAACACTGAAGCTTTCTTT.

This chain uses TRBV4-2 with TRBJ1-1; maybe TRBD1 (5 bases). Germline values: CDR1 LGHNA, CDR2 YNFKEQ. The CDR3 runs 15 residues. Deletions cut 6 bases from V and 5 bases from J, with 19 bases between. CDR3 coding DNA: TGTGCCAGCAGGTCCTTAACGGCAGGGCGGACTGAAGCTTTCTTT. Translation gives CASRSLTAGRTEAFF.